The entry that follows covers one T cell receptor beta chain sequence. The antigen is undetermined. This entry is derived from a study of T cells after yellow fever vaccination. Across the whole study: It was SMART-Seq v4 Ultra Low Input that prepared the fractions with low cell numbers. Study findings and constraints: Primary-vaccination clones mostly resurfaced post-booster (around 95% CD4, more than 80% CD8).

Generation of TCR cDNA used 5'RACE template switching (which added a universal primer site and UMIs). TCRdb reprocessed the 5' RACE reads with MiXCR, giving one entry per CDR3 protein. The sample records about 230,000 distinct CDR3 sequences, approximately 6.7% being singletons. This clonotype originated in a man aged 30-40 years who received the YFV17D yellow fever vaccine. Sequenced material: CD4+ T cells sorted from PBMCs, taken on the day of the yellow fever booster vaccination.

CDR3 DNA: TGTGCCAGCAACCGGGATGGGGGGACCCAGTACTTC. Amino acids: CASNRDGGTQYF. This sequence joins TRBV6-5 and TRBJ2-5, with D perhaps assigned TRBD1 or TRBD2 (5 bases each). The CDR3 runs to 12 residues. Germline V gene data show CDR1 as MNHEY and CDR2 as SVGAGI. V was pared by 7 bases and J by 7 bases, with 13 bases between.